The clone carrying this TCR beta chain was counted ten times or more. This sample was taken from a study of prognosis after radiotherapy for stage I lung cancer. The CDR3 runs to 12 residues. Deletions cut 3 bases from V and 8 bases from J, with 10 bases between. Germline values: CDR1 LGHDT, CDR2 YNNKEL (reference sequence). Template was genomic DNA; TCR beta CDR3 amplified in two multiplex PCR rounds. The use of primers specific to each TRBV and TRBJ gene characterized first-round PCR. TCRdb re-derived calls from the multiplex PCR reads in MiXCR, one entry per CDR3 protein. Here the sample spans under 50,000 distinct CDR3 sequences, 24% being singletons.

This receptor was identified in a donor aged 50 or older with non-small cell lung cancer. V and J are TRBV3-1 and TRBJ1-2; D is ambiguous. The sample in question was PBMCs, obtained before or after stereotactic body radiation therapy (not recorded which). The CDR3 sequence is CASSQRDDGYTF. CDR3 nucleotide sequence: TGTGCCAGCAGCCAGCGTGATGACGGCTACACCTTC.